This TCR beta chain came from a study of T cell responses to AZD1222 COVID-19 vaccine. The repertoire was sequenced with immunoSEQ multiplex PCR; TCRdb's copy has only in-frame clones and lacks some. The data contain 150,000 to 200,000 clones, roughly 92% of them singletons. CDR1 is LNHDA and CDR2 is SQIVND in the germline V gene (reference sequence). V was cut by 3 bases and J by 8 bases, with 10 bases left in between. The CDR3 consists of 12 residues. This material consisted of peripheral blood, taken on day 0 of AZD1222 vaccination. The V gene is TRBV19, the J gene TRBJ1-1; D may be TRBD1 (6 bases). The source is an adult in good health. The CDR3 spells CASSIGDNEAFF. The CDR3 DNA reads TGTGCCAGTAGTATTGGGGACAACGAAGCTTTCTTT.